The sample holds a few counts of the clone carrying this T cell receptor beta chain. These data come from a study of control samples from healthy donors and cancer patients. Trimming took 9 bases from V and 3 from J; bases not matched to a gene: 5. CDR1 WNHNN and CDR2 SYGVQD come from the germline V gene (reference sequence). This CDR3 spans 13 amino acids. The table came from immunoSEQ multiplex PCR; TCRdb's copy has only in-frame clones and leaves some out. Here the sample spans some 99,000 clones, about 89% being singletons. Sequenced material: blood. The chain couples TRBV10-1 to TRBJ2-1, with 7 bases aligning to TRBD1. The TCR sequence derives from a woman in her forties or fifties in good health. CDR3 nucleotides: TGCGCCAGTGCCCGGGACAGCTACAATGAGCAGTTCTTC. This sequence encodes CASARDSYNEQFF.